Shown below are 24 T cell receptor beta chains from a single sample sequenced in a study of shared clonotypes between healthy human individuals (dated by TCRdb to 2020 to 2021). The method behind the library was the immunoSEQ multiplex PCR assay. The immuneACCESS repertoire file appears here via TCRdb, limited to in-frame rearrangements. These files lack a portion of the clones; in checked studies, under half of the deficit traces to unresolved V genes, and the cause of the others is not known. For this sample there are some 380,000 clones; roughly 96% appear just once. The ten largest make up 0.32% of the sample. Material for sequencing was memory CD8+ T cells sorted from blood. Taken with the paper, the label for cell subset or site translates to: CD45RO+ cells pooled with CCR7-negative TemRA cells. These receptors originate from a man in his thirties or forties in good health.

J is TRBJ1-3 and V is TRBV4-2; D remains ambiguous. Trimming removed 0 bases from V and 0 bases from J, with 9 bases in between. Germline CDR1 reads LGHNA; CDR2 reads YNFKEQ. This CDR3 has 16 amino acids. The CDR3 sequence: CASSQEGTVSGNTIYF. For the CDR3, the DNA is TGTGCCAGCAGCCAAGAAGGTACAGTCTCTGGAAACACCATATATTTT.

This chain uses TRBV4-1 with TRBJ2-3; weak D call: TRBD1 (6 bases). The CDR3 has 16 residues. Germline CDR1 reads MGHRA; CDR2 reads YSYEKL. V was pared by 3 bases and J by 0 bases, with 13 bases between. Here the CDR3 DNA reads TGCGCCAGCAGCCATGCCAGGACAGTAAGCACAGATACGCAGTATTTT. This codes for CASSHARTVSTDTQYF.

The chain couples TRBV19 to TRBJ2-7; no firm D call. V lost 9 bases to trimming and J lost 4 bases, with 31 bases between them. Looked up from germline, CDR1 is LNHDA and CDR2 is SQIVND (reference sequence). The CDR3 has 18 amino acids. The CDR3 sequence is CARPWVGFVVRQLYEQYF. The CDR3 coding sequence is TGTGCCAGACCCTGGGTAGGGTTTGTAGTTCGCCAACTTTACGAGCAGTACTTC.

CDR3 residues: CATAGLAGGYEQYF. CDR3 coding DNA: TGTGCCACGGCGGGACTAGCGGGAGGGTACGAGCAGTACTTC. The rearrangement uses TRBV28 and TRBJ2-7, with TRBD2 matching 16 bases. Per germline, CDR1 MDHEN and CDR2 SYDVKM. The trim removed 10 bases at V and 4 bases at J, leaving 4 bases unmatched. The CDR3 length is 14 residues.

The chain combines TRBV28 with TRBJ1-5; no reliable D call. The V gene lost 6 bases and the J gene lost 7 bases, with 13 bases spanning the gap. The CDR3 spans 13 residues. The germline V gene encodes CDR1 MDHEN and CDR2 SYDVKM. Written as DNA, the CDR3 is TGTGCCAGCAGACCCCCAACAGTGCAGCCCCAGCATTTT. Translating it yields CASRPPTVQPQHF.

V gene TRBV7-2 combines with J gene TRBJ1-3; D call uncertain. The CDR3 runs to 15 residues. Germline V gene sequence: CDR1 SGHTA, CDR2 FQGNSA. Trimming cost V 1 base and J 4 bases, with 11 bases left between them. CDR3 nucleotides: TGTGCCAGCAGCTTAGTTTCGTCGCACGGAAACACCATATATTTT. Translating it yields CASSLVSSHGNTIYF. The full variable domain, rest sourced from reference TRBV7-2 and TRBJ1-3, is GAGVSQSPSNKVTEKGKDVELRCDPISGHTALYWYRQSLGQGLEFLIYFQGNSAPDKSGLPSDRFSAERTGGSVSTLTIQRTQQEDSAVYLCASSLVSSHGNTIYFGEGSWLTVV.

The chain uses TRBV9 and TRBJ2-1, with unresolved D. The CDR3 is made up of 15 amino acids. V lost 4 bases and J lost 0, with 11 bases in between. CDR1 SGDLS and CDR2 YYNGEE come from the germline V gene. The CDR3 protein is CASSPPSSSYNEQFF. The CDR3 DNA follows: TGTGCCAGCAGCCCGCCATCAAGCTCCTACAATGAGCAGTTCTTC.

The rearrangement links TRBV25-1 to TRBJ2-7, with 8 bases aligning to TRBD1. V dropped 3 bases and J dropped 3; count of bases not matched to a gene: 4. From germline, CDR1 is MGHDK and CDR2 SYGVNS. The CDR3 consists of 14 residues. CDR3 region: CASSEAGGDYEQYF. CDR3 in DNA: TGTGCCAGCAGTGAGGCAGGGGGCGACTACGAGCAGTACTTC.

As concerns this clone: The same CDR3 arises from other DNA sequences in this sample as well. The chain employs TRBV9 and TRBJ1-2; no definite D call. The V gene's germline CDR1 is SGDLS and CDR2 YYNGEE. Deletions cut 0 bases from V and 4 bases from J, with 4 bases between. The CDR3 extends over 12 amino acids. CDR3 amino acids: CASSVDGYGYTF. CDR3 DNA sequence: TGTGCCAGCAGCGTAGACGGCTATGGCTACACCTTC.

The chain joins TRBV5-1 to TRBJ2-1, with D tentatively TRBD2 (5 bases). The germline CDR1 and CDR2 sequences are SGHRS and YFSETQ. The CDR3 extends over 14 amino acids. V lost 7 bases, J lost 1 base, and 12 bases lay in between. The DNA for the CDR3 is TGCGCCAGCCAGCCGGGAACATCCTACAATGAGCAGTTCTTC. This sequence encodes CASQPGTSYNEQFF.

The V gene is TRBV30, the J gene TRBJ2-7; TRBD2 aligns across 8 bases. This CDR3 is built from 20 residues. CDR1 is GTSNPN, CDR2 SVGIG, per germline (reference sequence). J was trimmed by 4 bases and V by 5 bases; bases with no gene match: 28. Here the CDR3 reads CAWGVSRGVWGKESGYEQYF. Here the CDR3 DNA reads TGTGCCTGGGGAGTGTCGCGGGGGGTATGGGGAAAGGAGTCAGGTTACGAGCAGTACTTC.

This chain uses TRBV13 with TRBJ2-7, with 7 bases lining up with TRBD2. The CDR3 is made up of 14 amino acids. The germline V gene has CDR1 PRHDT and CDR2 FYEKMQ (reference sequence). Losses at the gene ends were 1 base for V and 6 bases for J; bases not matched to a gene: 6. This CDR3 reads CASSLAGLAAEQYF. CDR3 bases: TGTGCCAGCAGCTTAGCCGGTCTAGCGGCCGAGCAGTACTTC.

The CDR3 protein is CASSFAIATYNEQFF. CDR3 bases: TGTGCCAGCAGCTTCGCGATCGCCACCTACAATGAGCAGTTCTTC. The J gene is TRBJ2-1, the V gene TRBV5-4, with no clear D. Germline V CDR1 and CDR2: SGHNT, YYREEE (reference sequence). The CDR3 has 15 residues. V lost 2 bases, J lost 2 bases, and 11 bases lay in between. The complete variable domain, with remaining parts taken from reference TRBV5-4 and TRBJ2-1, reads ETGVTQSPTHLIKTRGQQVTLRCSSQSGHNTVSWYQQALGQGPQFIFQYYREEENGRGNFPPRFSGLQFPNYSSELNVNALELDDSALYLCASSFAIATYNEQFFGPGTRLTVL.

This rearrangement joins TRBV11-2 to TRBJ2-3, with D unclear. V gave up 1 base and J gave up 4 bases, with 3 bases separating them. The CDR3 runs 12 residues. Germline V gene data show CDR1 as SGHAT and CDR2 as FQNNGV. The CDR3 nucleotides are TGTGCCAGCAGCTTAGTGGCAGATACGCAGTATTTT. It translates to CASSLVADTQYF. The variable domain in full, with the rest retrieved from reference TRBV11-2 and TRBJ2-3, is EAGVAQSPRYKIIEKRQSVAFWCNPISGHATLYWYQQILGQGPKLLIQFQNNGVVDDSQLPKDRFSAERLKGVDSTLKIQPAKLEDSAVYLCASSLVADTQYFGPGTRLTVL.

This chain uses TRBV7-9 with TRBJ2-5; D gene uncertain. This CDR3 region has 12 residues. Germline CDR1 is SEHNR and CDR2 is FQNEAQ (reference sequence). Trimming cost V 2 bases and J 1 base, with 2 bases left between them. CDR3 DNA sequence: TGTGCCAGCAGCTTAACCCAAGAGACCCAGTACTTC. Amino acid sequence: CASSLTQETQYF.

V gene TRBV6-5 combines with J gene TRBJ2-7; 11 bases agree with TRBD2. The V gene's germline CDR1 is MNHEY and CDR2 SVGAGI. CDR3 length: 15 residues. V trimming: 6 bases; J trimming: 4 bases; junction bases outside the gene matches: 8. The CDR3 sequence: CASSQATSGVYEQYF. CDR3 in DNA: TGTGCCAGCAGCCAAGCGACTAGCGGGGTATACGAGCAGTACTTC.

The chain is built from TRBV19 and TRBJ1-1; maybe TRBD1 (5 bases). Trimming stripped 6 bases from V and 0 bases from J, with 14 bases between. Germline V gene lookup returns CDR1 LNHDA and CDR2 SQIVND (reference sequence). This CDR3 is 15 amino acids long. The CDR3 coding sequence is TGTGCCAGTAGCCCTGGCGGGACTCTGAACACTGAAGCTTTCTTT. Translated, it gives CASSPGGTLNTEAFF.

V and J are TRBV12-5 and TRBJ2-1; 7 bases map to TRBD2. Looked up from germline, CDR1 is LGHNT and CDR2 is FRNRAP. The CDR3 has 17 residues. V lost 2 bases and J lost 0; bases outside the gene matches: 7. The DNA for the CDR3 is TGTGCTAGTGGTTTGCCCCACGGCGGGAGCTCCTACAATGAGCAGTTCTTC. This sequence encodes CASGLPHGGSSYNEQFF.

The genes are TRBV10-3 and TRBJ1-2; the D gene is possibly TRBD1 (6 bases). The V and J ends lost 10 bases and 2 bases respectively, with 14 bases between them. CDR3 length: 13 amino acids. CDR1 and CDR2 (germline): ENHRY, SYGVKD. The CDR3 is CATEQGPNYGYTF. CDR3 sequence (DNA): TGTGCCACTGAGCAGGGGCCCAACTATGGCTACACCTTC.

This chain connects TRBV9 to TRBJ2-3, with 9 bases that match TRBD2. The CDR3 loop spans 18 amino acids. With V trimmed by 4 bases and J by 1 base, 13 bases remained unmatched. The V gene's germline CDR1 is SGDLS and CDR2 YYNGEE. CDR3 sequence reads: CASSFSTGTSTRTDTQYF. The CDR3 DNA reads TGTGCCAGCAGCTTTTCGACCGGGACTAGCACGCGCACAGATACGCAGTATTTT. Full variable domain (rest looked up from reference TRBV9 and TRBJ2-3): DSGVTQTPKHLITATGQRVTLRCSPRSGDLSVYWYQQSLDQGLQFLIQYYNGEERAKGNILERFSAQQFPDLHSELNLSSLELGDSALYFCASSFSTGTSTRTDTQYFGPGTRLTVL.

The chain uses TRBV5-8 and TRBJ1-5, with D perhaps TRBD1 (5 bases). The V gene's germline CDR1 is SGHTS and CDR2 YDEGEE. The CDR3 extends over 16 amino acids. V was cut by 4 bases and J by 3 bases, with 17 bases left in between. The CDR3: CASSGGYSRLNQPQHF. The CDR3 DNA reads as TGTGCCAGCAGCGGGGGTTATTCCCGTCTCAATCAGCCCCAGCATTTT.

The J gene is TRBJ2-7, the V gene TRBV12-5, with D maybe TRBD1 (6 bases). Germline lookup yields CDR1 LGHNT and CDR2 FRNRAP. V was clipped by 0 bases and J by 1 base, with 13 bases between them. The CDR3 contains 16 residues. The CDR3 protein is CASGLVIQGPSYEQYF. The CDR3 DNA is TGTGCTAGTGGTTTGGTAATTCAGGGGCCGTCCTACGAGCAGTACTTC.

The genes are TRBV5-6 and TRBJ2-5; D is perhaps TRBD1 or TRBD2 (5 bases each). The V gene's germline CDR1 is SGHDT and CDR2 YYEEEE. CDR3 length equals 18 residues. Trimming cost V 0 bases and J 0 bases, with 18 bases left between them. CDR3 protein: CASSLVGRDGWYQETQYF. Here the CDR3 DNA reads TGTGCCAGCAGCTTGGTTGGTAGGGACGGTTGGTACCAAGAGACCCAGTACTTC.

This clone was seen once. V is TRBV25-1 and J is TRBJ2-7; D is unclear. V gave up 5 bases and J gave up 1 base, with 0 bases separating them. The CDR3 is 10 residues long. The V gene's germline CDR1 is MGHDK and CDR2 SYGVNS. The chain's CDR3 is CASSSYEQYF. CDR3 nucleotide sequence: TGTGCCAGCAGTTCCTACGAGCAGTACTTC.